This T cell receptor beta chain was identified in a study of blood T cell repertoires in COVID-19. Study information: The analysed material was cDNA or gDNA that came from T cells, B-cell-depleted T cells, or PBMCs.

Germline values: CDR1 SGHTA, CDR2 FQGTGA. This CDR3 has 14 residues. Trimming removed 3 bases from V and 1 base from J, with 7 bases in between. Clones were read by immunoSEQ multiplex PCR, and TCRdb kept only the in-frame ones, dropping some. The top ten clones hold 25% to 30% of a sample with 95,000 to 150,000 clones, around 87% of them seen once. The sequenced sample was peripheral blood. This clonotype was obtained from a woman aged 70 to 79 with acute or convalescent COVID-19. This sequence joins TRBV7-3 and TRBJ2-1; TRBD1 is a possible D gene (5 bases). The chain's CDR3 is CASSFQGSYNEQFF. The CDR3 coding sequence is TGTGCCAGCAGCTTTCAGGGTTCCTACAATGAGCAGTTCTTC.